Described below is a single TCR beta chain sequence and its context. Its binding antigen is unknown. Per-base quality was not reported, and no clone a single base away is much larger than it. As encoded in the germline V gene, CDR1 is MNHNS while CDR2 is SASEGT. V and J lose 0 bases and 0 bases, and a span of 9 bases separates them. The CDR3 contains 16 residues, cysteine and phenylalanine counted. The kept DNA is CDR3 alone, 48 bases in frame from the first base. Receptors were amplified or captured by the immunoSEQ multiplex PCR assay. As stored in TCRdb, this immuneACCESS dataset retains in-frame rearrangements with V and J assigned. A fraction of the clones does not appear; measured against another copy, unresolved V genes explain less than half of the discrepancy, and the remainder lacks a known reason. Counted in this sample were about 80,000 clones; 92% of them appeared once. Of the sample, approximately 0.4% falls within the top ten clones.

The data were taken from a study of technical replicates of blood from a handful of donors (dated by TCRdb to about 2017). The specimen was T cells isolated from PBMCs. This receptor chain uses TRBV6-1 and TRBJ1-5; the D gene is perhaps TRBD1, on 5 matching bases. The clonotype was recovered from a human donor in good health. At the DNA level, the sequence is TGTGCCAGCAGTGAAGCTGCAGGGTATAGCAATCAGCCCCAGCATTTT. Its coded protein is CASSEAAGYSNQPQHF.